The present T cell receptor beta chain was sequenced within a study of shared clonotypes between healthy human individuals. For the study at large: The cohort had a couple of women and three men, ages 18 to 49.

Adult Caucasians living in Nashville, Tennessee made up all of the donors. Original processing notes: As immunoSEQ supplied junction-only sequences (without quality scores), filtering differed. Only in-frame clones appear in the TCRdb table, and some are missing; sequencing was by immunoSEQ multiplex PCR. Clonal size and the V and J genes are those of that table, whereas D and trimming came from the DNA. Among over 1.5 million clones listed, 98% were seen once. Germline V lookup: CDR1 SGHAT, CDR2 FQNNGV. The V end lost 1 base, the J end lost 1 base, and 8 bases lay between the germline ends. This CDR3 is 15 amino acids long.

This chain uses TRBV11-2 with TRBJ2-1; D not resolved. The sequenced sample consisted of naive CD4+ T cells sorted from blood. The sample's subset: CD45RA+ positively selected. This clonotype originated in a man in his thirties or forties in good health. The CDR3 is CASSLVVTSYNEQFF. In nucleotides, the CDR3 is TGTGCCAGCAGCTTAGTGGTGACATCCTACAATGAGCAGTTCTTC.